The clone carrying this T cell receptor (beta chain) was found once. Its specificity is not known. Data came from immunoSEQ multiplex PCR; TCRdb stores just in-frame clones and leaves some out. The data hold about 120,000 clones, with 89% observed a single time. This sample is part of a study of T cell responses to AZD1222 COVID-19 vaccine. General observations from the study: Nearly half of the spike-specific TCRs reportedly recognize variant regions that carry no mutations.

Germline V gives CDR1 GTSNPN, CDR2 SVGIG (reference sequence). CDR3 size: 15 residues. The V and J ends lost 4 bases and 2 bases respectively, with 16 bases between them. This sample comprised peripheral blood, obtained on day 0 of AZD1222 vaccination. This TCR came from an adult in good health. The V gene is TRBV30, the J gene TRBJ2-3, with D perhaps matching TRBD1 (6 bases). The CDR3 DNA follows: TGTGCCTGGATCGTGGGACATCCCTCCACAGATACGCAGTATTTT. This sequence encodes CAWIVGHPSTDTQYF.